This T cell receptor beta chain derives from a study of blood T cell repertoires in COVID-19. The CDR3 consists of 16 residues. The trim removed 5 bases at V and 5 bases at J, leaving 11 bases unmatched. The germline V gene has CDR1 SGDLS and CDR2 YYNGEE. As originally analysed: From reference gene primer amplification, estimates of nucleated cell counts were derived. Some clones are missing from TCRdb's copy, which holds only in-frame ones; the method was immunoSEQ multiplex PCR. For V, J and clone size, that table is used; D and trimming come from the DNA. This table holds fewer than 60,000 clones, around four fifths found once.

V usage is TRBV9 and J usage is TRBJ2-4; 9 bases align to TRBD2. Sequencing was carried out using peripheral blood. The receptor comes from a man aged 60 to 75 with COVID-19, enrolled during active disease. Here the CDR3 DNA reads TGTGCCAGCAGTGGGGCGCGGGAGGGAGGCGAAAACATTCAGTACTTC. Its translation: CASSGAREGGENIQYF.